These 6 T cell receptor beta chains were sequenced from one sample in a study of blood T cells in healthy people across ages. Sample-barcoded 5' priming and a J-beta primer mix drove a second PCR of 7 to 11 cycles. MiXCR, applied by TCRdb to the 5' RACE reads, yields one record per CDR3 protein. The sample has about 650,000 distinct CDR3 sequences; roughly 32% are singletons. The sample consisted of blood. These receptors were collected from a woman older than 75 in good health.

This sequence joins TRBV7-8 and TRBJ2-7, with D possibly matching TRBD2 (7 bases). V lost 5 bases to trimming and J lost 1 base, with 18 bases between them. CDR3 length equals 16 residues. Per the germline V gene, CDR1 is SGHVS and CDR2 is FQNEAQ. This CDR3 is CASSRGGGRDSYEQYF. As DNA, the CDR3 is TGTGCCAGCAGCCGAGGGGGGGGGAGGGATTCCTACGAGCAGTACTTC.

The chain carries TRBV30 and TRBJ1-6; TRBD1 might be the D (5 bases). CDR1 is GTSNPN and CDR2 is SVGIG in the germline V gene (reference sequence). V was shortened by 2 bases and J by 6 bases, with 8 bases between the two germline ends. This CDR3 contains 13 residues. CDR3 DNA sequence: TGTGCCTGGAGTAGGGACTTTAATTCACCCCTCCACTTT. Translating it yields CAWSRDFNSPLHF.

This clonotype has a handful of counts. This may stem from a read error, because a much larger clone lies one nucleotide away. The chain uses TRBV20-1 and TRBJ1-2, with D uncertain. V was clipped by 8 bases and J by 6 bases, with 22 bases between them. The CDR3 extends over 14 amino acids. The V gene's germline CDR1 is DFQATT and CDR2 SNEGSKA (reference sequence). As DNA, the CDR3 is TGCAGTACGCCCCCAGCGGGAGGGCTCCATGGCTACACCTTC. Translation: CSTPPAGGLHGYTF.

Many counts were recorded for this clonotype. The chain has TRBV7-2 and TRBJ1-1; D perhaps matches TRBD1 (5 bases). V lost 1 base, J lost 3 bases, and 12 bases lay in between. CDR1 and CDR2 from the germline V gene are SGHTA and FQGNSA. The CDR3 is 15 amino acids. The CDR3 loop reads CASSLVGRVDTEAFF. CDR3 sequence (DNA): TGTGCCAGCAGCTTAGTAGGCAGGGTTGACACTGAAGCTTTCTTT.

The sample holds a few counts of this clonotype. The V and J genes are TRBV20-1 and TRBJ2-2; 9 nucleotides agree with TRBD2. Germline V CDR1 and CDR2: DFQATT, SNEGSKA (reference sequence). The CDR3 totals 15 residues. J lost 2 bases, V lost 3 bases, and 4 bases had no gene match. CDR3 coding DNA: TGCAGTGCTAGCCTAGCGGGATTCAACACCGGGGAGCTGTTTTTT. Encoded protein: CSASLAGFNTGELFF.

This clonotype was observed a handful of times. The rearrangement links TRBV20-1 to TRBJ1-1; D not resolved. Germline lookup yields CDR1 DFQATT and CDR2 SNEGSKA (reference sequence). The length of the CDR3 is 14 residues. With 5 bases removed from V and 5 bases from J, the gap between germline ends came to 18 bases. The chain's CDR3 is CSASDILLGTEAFF. In nucleotides, the CDR3 is TGCAGTGCTTCTGACATCCTACTTGGTACTGAAGCTTTCTTT.